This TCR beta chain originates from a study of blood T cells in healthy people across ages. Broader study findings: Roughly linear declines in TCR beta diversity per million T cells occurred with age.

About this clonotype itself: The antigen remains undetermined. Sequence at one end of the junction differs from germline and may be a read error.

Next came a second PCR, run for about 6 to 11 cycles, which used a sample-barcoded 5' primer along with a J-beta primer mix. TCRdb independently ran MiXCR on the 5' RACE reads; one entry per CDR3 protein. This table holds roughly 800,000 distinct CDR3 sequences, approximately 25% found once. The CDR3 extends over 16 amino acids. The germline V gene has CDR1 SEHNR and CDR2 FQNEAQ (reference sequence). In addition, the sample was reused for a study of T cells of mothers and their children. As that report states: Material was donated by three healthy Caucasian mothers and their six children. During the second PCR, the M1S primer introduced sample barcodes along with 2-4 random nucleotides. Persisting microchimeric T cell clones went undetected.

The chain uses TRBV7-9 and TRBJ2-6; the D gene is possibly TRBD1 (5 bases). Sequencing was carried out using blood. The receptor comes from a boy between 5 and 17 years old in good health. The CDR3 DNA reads TGTGCCAGCAGCTTAGGTCTGGGATCTGGGGCCAACGTCCTAACTTTC. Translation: CASSLGLGSGANVLTF.